Below, 5 T cell receptor beta chains from the same sample are listed, as sequenced in a study of cytomegalovirus exposure and HLA in healthy donors. Both 60 Vbeta primers and 13 Jbeta primers went into the PCR. Assay: immunoSEQ multiplex PCR; the TCRdb copy retains only in-frame clones and omits some. The sample contains approximately 140,000 clones, around 86% of which appear only once. Sequenced material: PBMCs. These receptors were collected from a man aged 18 to 35 in good health and CMV-seronegative.

This chain joins TRBV11-2 and TRBJ1-1; D is perhaps TRBD1 (5 bases). The CDR3 loop spans 12 amino acids. V gave up 4 bases and J gave up 7 bases, with 10 bases separating them. Germline CDR1 SGHAT, CDR2 FQNNGV. The CDR3, as DNA: TGTGCCAGCAGCTCAGGGCGAAATGAAGCTTTCTTT. It codes for CASSSGRNEAFF.

The V gene is TRBV10-3, the J gene TRBJ1-1, with 8 positions matching TRBD1. Germline values: CDR1 ENHRY, CDR2 SYGVKD. This CDR3 has 13 amino acids. Trimming took 2 bases from V and 6 from J; bases not matched to a gene: 2. CDR3 protein: CAISEGQGPEAFF. The CDR3 nucleotides read TGTGCCATCAGTGAGGGACAGGGCCCTGAAGCTTTCTTT.

The V call is TRBV21-1, the J call TRBJ1-1. TRBV21-1 is a listed pseudogene. The CDR3 has 10 amino acids. The CDR3 spells CASSVNEAFF. CDR3 sequence (DNA): TGTGCCAGCAGCGTTAATGAAGCTTTCTTT.

The genes are TRBV7-3 and TRBJ2-2, with D unresolved. Trimming cost V 3 bases and J 1 base, with 6 bases left between them. CDR3 size: 14 residues. Germline CDR1 reads SGHTA; CDR2 reads FQGTGA. The CDR3 region is CASSFRGNTGELFF. CDR3 nucleotides: TGTGCCAGCAGCTTTCGAGGGAACACCGGGGAGCTGTTTTTT.

This chain joins TRBV7-9 and TRBJ1-6; D is ambiguous. CDR1 SEHNR and CDR2 FQNEAQ come from the germline V gene (reference sequence). V dropped 4 bases and J dropped 7 bases, with 8 bases sitting between them. This CDR3 has 13 residues. The CDR3 DNA reads as TGTGCCAGCAGCTCCGCGTCAAATTCACCCCTCCACTTT. Its protein product is CASSSASNSPLHF.